One sample yielded the 28 T cell receptor beta chains listed below, sequenced in a study of metastatic and nonmetastatic thyroid tumors. Via MiXCR, TCRdb re-called the PCR reads. The sample has approximately 25,000 clones, over 25% seen once; the top ten hold 18%. Thyroid surgery was preceded by no treatment in any patient. Sequencing used blood. These receptors all stem from a male donor with papillary thyroid cancer or a benign thyroid nodule (not recorded which). Some clones in this sample may be carry-over from other donors' samples.

The chain uses TRBV7-2 and TRBJ1-1, with D perhaps TRBD1 (6 bases). This CDR3 spans 14 amino acids. Germline assignment: CDR1 SGHTA and CDR2 FQGNSA. Trimming took off 5 bases at V and 4 bases at J, with 14 bases between the two ends. The CDR3 spells CASSKPGQGTEAFF. Written as DNA, the CDR3 is TGTGCCAGCAGCAAGCCGGGACAAGGCACTGAAGCTTTCTTT.

In its sample, this clone was seen many times. The chain recombines TRBV11-3 with TRBJ2-7; TRBD1 agrees at 10 bases. With 5 bases clipped from V and 1 base from J, the junction kept 8 bases outside the gene matches. This CDR3 comprises 16 residues. Germline CDR1 reads SGHNT; CDR2 reads YENEEA. The chain's CDR3 is CASSRIDRGHSYEQYF. The CDR3 region has the DNA TGTGCCAGCAGCCGAATCGACAGGGGGCATTCCTACGAGCAGTACTTC.

This clone was detected many times. V and J are TRBV11-3 and TRBJ2-2, with D unresolved. Trimming shortened V by 2 bases and J by 6 bases, and 7 bases separated the two germline ends. This CDR3 comprises 13 residues. Germline CDR1 and CDR2: SGHNT and YENEEA. CDR3 in amino acids: CASSLLMAGELFF. In nucleotides, the CDR3 is TGTGCCAGCAGCTTATTGATGGCCGGGGAGCTGTTTTTT. Full variable domain (outside the CDR3, taken from reference TRBV11-3 and TRBJ2-2): EAGVVQSPRYKIIEKKQPVAFWCNPISGHNTLYWYLQNLGQGPELLIRYENEEAVDDSQLPKDRFSAERLKGVDSTLKIQPAELGDSAVYLCASSLLMAGELFFGEGSRLTVL.

A few counts support this clone. No conserved phenylalanine or tryptophan ends this CDR3, so it is likely a read error. CDR3 residues: CASGLDGLRGVEQYS. In nucleotides, the CDR3 is TGTGCCAGTGGTCTCGACGGGCTCCGAGGGGTCGAGCAGTACTCC. The chain uses TRBV19 and TRBJ2-7; D may correspond to TRBD1 or TRBD2 (5 bases each). The length of the CDR3 is 15 residues. CDR1 LNHDA and CDR2 SQIVND come from the germline V gene (reference sequence). The germline V and J ends were trimmed by 8 bases and 6 bases, with 23 bases remaining between them.

This clone was counted only a few times. The rearrangement links TRBV28 to TRBJ1-3; unclear D gene. From germline, CDR1 is MDHEN and CDR2 SYDVKM. Deletions cut 3 bases from V and 1 base from J, with 7 bases between. There are 14 residues in the CDR3. This chain's CDR3 is CASSLSGSGNTIYF. CDR3 DNA: TGTGCCAGCAGTTTGTCGGGGTCTGGAAACACCATATATTTT.

By its share, this clone is medium-sized (0.01 to 0.1%). The rearrangement links TRBV6-1 to TRBJ1-2; D is possibly TRBD1 (6 bases). In germline, CDR1 is MNHNS, CDR2 SASEGT. Between the trimmed V and J ends, which lost 6 bases and 9 bases, there was a span of 11 bases. The CDR3 contains 11 residues. The CDR3 DNA sequence: TGTGCCAGCAGGTCAGGGGCCCGCTACACCTTC. It codes for CASRSGARYTF.

This clone has more than one count but fewer than ten. The chain employs TRBV28 and TRBJ1-5, with D uncertain. CDR1 and CDR2 from the germline V gene are MDHEN and SYDVKM. The V and J ends lost 3 bases and 5 bases respectively, with 11 bases between them. The CDR3 consists of 14 residues. The CDR3 protein is CASSFYGPHQPQHF. DNA for the CDR3: TGTGCCAGCAGTTTCTATGGGCCTCATCAGCCCCAGCATTTT.

This clone was found many times. V and J are TRBV10-3 and TRBJ2-1; TRBD2 matches 8 bases. Germline CDR1 is ENHRY and CDR2 is SYGVKD. The CDR3 is made up of 15 amino acids. Unmatched junction bases numbered 7, after V lost 0 bases and J lost 9 bases. Written as DNA, the CDR3 is TGTGCCATCAGTGAGTCGACGGGAGGGTTAAGTGAGCAGTTCTTC. Amino acid sequence: CAISESTGGLSEQFF.

This chain uses TRBV6-2 or TRBV6-3 with TRBJ2-3, with TRBD2 identical over 9 bases. The V and J ends lost 0 bases and 4 bases, in that order; junction bases with no gene match: 2. This CDR3 contains 15 residues. Germline V gene data show CDR1 as MNHEY and CDR2 as SVGEGT. The DNA of the CDR3 is TGTGCCAGCAGTTACTCTGCGGGGGGGGCAGATACGCAGTATTTT. The encoded protein is CASSYSAGGADTQYF.

This clone was observed many times. The rearrangement uses TRBV5-4 and TRBJ1-2; unclear D gene. CDR1 and CDR2 from the germline V gene are SGHNT and YYREEE (reference sequence). CDR3 length: 13 residues. The V gene lost 1 base and the J gene lost 2 bases, with 6 bases spanning the gap. CDR3 sequence reads: CASSLSQNYGYTF. CDR3 nucleotides: TGTGCCAGCAGCTTGTCGCAGAACTATGGCTACACCTTC. The whole variable domain, filled in from reference TRBV5-4 and TRBJ1-2, reads ETGVTQSPTHLIKTRGQQVTLRCSSQSGHNTVSWYQQALGQGPQFIFQYYREEENGRGNFPPRFSGLQFPNYSSELNVNALELDDSALYLCASSLSQNYGYTFGSGTRLTVV.

As concerns this clone: The CDR3 does not end in the conserved phenylalanine or tryptophan, so this is likely a read error. The chain couples TRBV11-3 to TRBJ2-5; 8 bases are a match to TRBD1. Germline V lookup: CDR1 SGHNT, CDR2 YENEEA. The CDR3 has 13 residues. Trimming cost V 7 bases and J 4 bases; bases outside gene matches: 5. The DNA for the CDR3 is TGTGCCAGCATCTTTACAGGGGGAGAGACCCAGTACCTC. This translates into CASIFTGGETQYL.

This clone was counted ten times or more. J is TRBJ1-5 and V is TRBV7-9; 8 nucleotides match TRBD1. The J segment lost 5 bases and the V segment lost 5 bases, leaving 8 bases of the junction unmatched. The CDR3 consists of 15 residues. Germline V CDR1 and CDR2: SEHNR, FQNEAQ (reference sequence). CDR3 region: CASSVGTGGDQPQHF. The CDR3 bases are TGTGCCAGCAGCGTTGGGACAGGAGGGGATCAGCCCCAGCATTTT.

Concerning this clone: No conserved phenylalanine or tryptophan is present at the end of the CDR3, so a read error is the likely explanation. In nucleotides, the CDR3 is TGTGCCAGCAGCCCCTCGGACTACGCCGAGCAGTACTTG. Protein: CASSPSDYAEQYL. The chain combines TRBV7-2 with TRBJ2-7, with D possibly matching TRBD2 (6 bases). This CDR3 region has 13 residues. From germline, CDR1 is SGHTA and CDR2 FQGNSA. V gave up 5 bases and J gave up 6 bases, with 14 bases separating them.

This clone was seen just once. The chain couples TRBV28 to TRBJ2-7; D is ambiguous. Germline CDR1 reads MDHEN; CDR2 reads SYDVKM. This CDR3 has 14 amino acids. Here the CDR3 DNA reads TGTCCGAGCAGTTTAACCACCCCCGTGGTCGAGCAGTACTTC. It encodes CPSSLTTPVVEQYF.

Details on this clone: One end of the junction fails to match germline, which may point to a read error. V gene TRBV6-2 or TRBV6-3 combines with J gene TRBJ1-5, with 12 nucleotides matching TRBD1. Germline values: CDR1 MNHEY, CDR2 SVGEGT. The CDR3 contains 15 residues. The CDR3 DNA sequence: TGTGCCAGCAGTCCGGGACAGGGGGCAGGGCAGCCACACAATTTT. Protein product: CASSPGQGAGQPHNF.

This clone was observed a few times. The junction shows a germline mismatch at one end, possibly a read error. The V gene is TRBV6-1, the J gene TRBJ2-7; perhaps TRBD2 as D (5 bases). The CDR3 runs 15 residues. Germline lookup yields CDR1 MNHNS and CDR2 SASEGT. CDR3 DNA sequence: TGTGCCAGCAAACTTGGTGGAGGTTCGTCCTCCGAGCAGTACTTC. Translated, it gives CASKLGGGSSSEQYF.

This clone was seen ten or more times. The rearrangement joins TRBV7-2 to TRBJ1-2, with TRBD1 as a possible D gene (6 bases). In germline, CDR1 is SGHTA, CDR2 FQGNSA. With 5 bases removed from V and 2 bases from J, the gap between germline ends came to 12 bases. CDR3 size: 14 residues. The CDR3 nucleotides read TGTGCCAGCAGCGTATTTCAGGGGAACTATGGCTACACCTTC. Protein product: CASSVFQGNYGYTF.

The table lists this clone with many counts. The chain carries TRBV27 and TRBJ2-7, with 7 bases aligning to TRBD1. The J segment lost 6 bases and the V segment lost 4 bases, leaving 12 bases of the junction unmatched. The CDR3 runs to 15 residues. Germline CDR1 MNHEY, CDR2 SMNVEV (reference sequence). The CDR3 DNA reads as TGTGCCAGCAGTTCCAGAGGACAGGCCTCGGCCGAGCAGTACTTC. Translation: CASSSRGQASAEQYF.

At least ten counts were recorded for this clone. The chain carries TRBV6-4 and TRBJ2-2, with a weak D call TRBD2 (7 bases). Germline loops: CDR1 MRHNA, CDR2 SNTAGT. This CDR3 has 15 residues. Trimming took 6 bases from V and 4 from J, leaving 15 bases between them. As DNA, the CDR3 is TGTGCCAGCAGGCCCCGGGGGGCCAGCACCGGGGAGCTGTTTTTT. Protein product: CASRPRGASTGELFF.

The chain recombines TRBV4-1 with TRBJ1-5; 8 nucleotides line up with TRBD1. CDR3 size: 15 residues. The V and J ends lost 0 bases and 3 bases, in that order; junction bases with no gene match: 1. CDR1 and CDR2 from the germline V gene are MGHRA and YSYEKL. The CDR3 DNA follows: TGCGCCAGCAGCCAAGAGGACAGGGACAATCAGCCCCAGCATTTT. This sequence encodes CASSQEDRDNQPQHF.

This clone was counted ten times or more. CDR3 residues: CASSQTPYRGNEKLFF. DNA of the CDR3: TGCGCCAGCAGCCAGACACCCTATAGGGGAAATGAAAAACTGTTTTTT. The chain combines TRBV4-1 with TRBJ1-4, with D perhaps TRBD1 (5 bases). Deletions cut 3 bases from V and 5 bases from J, with 16 bases between. CDR1 and CDR2 (germline): MGHRA, YSYEKL. This CDR3 has 16 amino acids.

This clone is categorized as medium-sized. The rearrangement links TRBV12-3 or TRBV12-4 to TRBJ2-7; 10 bases align to TRBD2. The CDR3 is 15 amino acids. The V segment lost 6 bases and the J segment 2 bases; nucleotides outside the gene matches: 7. CDR3 coding DNA: TGTGCCAGCAGCCCTACTAGCGGGATGGCCTACGAGCAGTACTTC. This translates into CASSPTSGMAYEQYF.

A few counts support this clone. This chain joins TRBV6-4 and TRBJ2-1; D may be TRBD2 (5 bases). CDR1 MRHNA and CDR2 SNTAGT come from the germline V gene. The CDR3 extends over 13 amino acids. V lost 3 bases and J lost 10, with 13 bases in between. The CDR3 coding sequence is TGTGCCAGCAGTGAGAGCGGCCATGTGGAGCAGTTCTTC. Translating gives CASSESGHVEQFF.

This clone was counted at least ten times. The chain joins TRBV11-2 to TRBJ2-1; perhaps TRBD1 as D (5 bases). CDR3 length: 13 residues. Germline-derived CDR1 and CDR2 are SGHAT and FQNNGV. The V gene lost 5 bases and the J gene lost 7 bases, with 12 bases spanning the gap. The CDR3, as DNA: TGTGCCAGCAGCGCCTTGACAGTTAATGAGCAGTTCTTC. Its translation is CASSALTVNEQFF.

In this sample, this clone turned up many times. The rearrangement links TRBV7-2 to TRBJ2-3, with D possibly being TRBD2 (6 bases). V gave up 1 base and J gave up 1 base, with 9 bases separating them. Germline V CDR1 and CDR2: SGHTA, FQGNSA. The CDR3 is made up of 15 amino acids. The CDR3 reads CASSLGGAGTDTQYF. CDR3 DNA: TGTGCCAGCAGCTTAGGCGGGGCGGGCACAGATACGCAGTATTTT.

This clone was seen repeatedly, ten times or more. The chain is built from TRBV6-1 and TRBJ2-5; no clear D. This CDR3 is built from 11 residues. V was shortened by 6 bases and J by 5 bases, with 7 bases between the two germline ends. Germline V gives CDR1 MNHNS, CDR2 SASEGT. The CDR3 coding sequence is TGTGCCAGCAGGTATGCGGAGACCCAGTACTTC. This gives the protein CASRYAETQYF.

This clone occurred a few times. This could be a read error, since a much larger clone is one nucleotide away. This sequence joins TRBV15 and TRBJ1-1; unclear D gene. CDR3 size: 13 residues. V lost 5 bases and J 8 bases, leaving 15 bases between the germline ends. Germline CDR1 LNHNV, CDR2 YYDKDF (reference sequence). CDR3 in DNA: TGTGCCACCAGCGGAGTTCTAGGAGAAGAAGCTTTCTTT. This codes for CATSGVLGEEAFF. Combining the CDR3 with reference TRBV15 and TRBJ1-1 gives the whole variable domain DAMVIQNPRYQVTQFGKPVTLSCSQTLNHNVMYWYQQKSSQAPKLLFHYYDKDFNNEADTPDNFQSRRPNTSFCFLDIRSPGLGDTAMYLCATSGVLGEEAFFGQGTRLTVV.

In this sample, this clone is medium-sized. J is TRBJ1-1 and V is TRBV10-3; 9 nucleotides match TRBD1. V was pared by 0 bases and J by 1 base, with 18 bases of the junction left unmatched. Germline V CDR1 and CDR2: ENHRY, SYGVKD. The CDR3 is 21 residues long. The CDR3 DNA reads as TGTGCCATCAGTGAGTCTGCTTCGGACAGGGGCCTCCGCGGGGCGAACACTGAAGCTTTCTTT. Translation: CAISESASDRGLRGANTEAFF.